Shown below are 27 T cell receptor beta chains from a single sample sequenced in a study of CD8 T cells in Susac syndrome. Reverse transcription of about 0.45 to 1 ug RNA was performed with random hexamers. In TCRdb, the immunoSEQ multiplex PCR reads were re-called with MiXCR into one record per CDR3 protein. The sample has around 110,000 distinct CDR3 sequences, roughly 95% seen once. The sequencing sample was made of CD4+ T cells from PBMCs. The receptors originated from a human donor with Susac syndrome.

This chain connects TRBV20-1 to TRBJ2-5, with a tentative D call TRBD2 (6 bases). This CDR3 has 13 residues. The V and J ends lost 3 bases and 5 bases respectively, with 13 bases between them. Germline lookup yields CDR1 DFQATT and CDR2 SNEGSKA (reference sequence). The CDR3 reads CSARGLGGETQYF. The CDR3 DNA reads TGCAGTGCTAGGGGCCTTGGGGGGGAGACCCAGTACTTC.

The chain carries TRBV20-1 and TRBJ2-5, with 9 bases lining up with TRBD2. The V gene's germline CDR1 is DFQATT and CDR2 SNEGSKA (reference sequence). The junction had 7 bases not matched to a gene; V was cut back by 7 bases and J by 4 bases. The CDR3 contains 13 residues. As DNA, the CDR3 is TGCAGTGTTGCGGGAGGGGGGGGAGAGACCCAGTACTTC. It yields the protein CSVAGGGGETQYF.

This chain uses TRBV15 with TRBJ2-5; D may be TRBD1 (6 bases). The CDR3 covers 15 residues. Germline V gene data show CDR1 as LNHNV and CDR2 as YYDKDF (reference sequence). The ends were cut back, 4 bases at V and 5 bases at J, with 17 bases in the middle. In DNA form, the CDR3 reads TGTGCCACCAGCAACAGGGTAATCATCGACGAGACCCAGTACTTC. Its translation: CATSNRVIIDETQYF.

This chain links TRBV28 with TRBJ2-1, with D unclear. The CDR3 is 14 residues long. V was shortened by 3 bases and J by 5 bases, with 11 bases between the two germline ends. In germline, CDR1 is MDHEN, CDR2 SYDVKM. CDR3 protein: CASSFYIGHNEQFF. In nucleotides, the CDR3 is TGTGCCAGCAGTTTCTACATCGGCCACAATGAGCAGTTCTTC.

In its sample, this clonotype was seen once. The chain carries TRBV12-3 or TRBV12-4 and TRBJ1-2; unclear D gene. Deletions cut 5 bases from V and 1 base from J, with 8 bases between. This CDR3 comprises 13 residues. The CDR3 here is CASSRQDNYGYTF. The CDR3 DNA follows: TGTGCCAGCAGTCGTCAGGATAACTATGGCTACACCTTC.

The rearrangement links TRBV11-2 to TRBJ1-2, with 7 nucleotides matching TRBD1. V was clipped by 3 bases and J by 8 bases; unmatched bases: 12. This CDR3 spans 15 amino acids. The germline V gene encodes CDR1 SGHAT and CDR2 FQNNGV. Written as DNA, the CDR3 is TGTGCCAGCAGCTTGACTGGGACAGTGGGGGGGGGCTACACCTTC. It encodes CASSLTGTVGGGYTF.

This chain connects TRBV30 to TRBJ1-4; D is perhaps TRBD1 (6 bases). V dropped 1 base and J dropped 4 bases, with 13 bases sitting between them. The length of the CDR3 is 15 residues. Germline CDR1 reads GTSNPN; CDR2 reads SVGIG (reference sequence). The CDR3 region is CAWSGRGGINEKLFF. In DNA, the CDR3 is TGTGCCTGGAGTGGCAGGGGCGGGATTAATGAAAAACTGTTTTTT.

This chain connects TRBV20-1 to TRBJ2-7, with TRBD2 as a possible D gene (6 bases). The V gene lost 6 bases and the J gene lost 4 bases, with 16 bases spanning the gap. The germline V gene has CDR1 DFQATT and CDR2 SNEGSKA (reference sequence). The CDR3 has 13 amino acids. The CDR3 sequence is CSATLGGVYEQYF. The CDR3 DNA reads as TGCAGTGCCACCCTCGGGGGAGTTTACGAGCAGTACTTC.

For the CDR3, the DNA is TGCAGTGCTAGAGAAACTAGCGGGTTAGTGTTCTTC. Translating it yields CSARETSGLVFF. J is TRBJ2-1 and V is TRBV20-1; 9 bases are shared with TRBD2. The J segment lost 15 bases and the V segment lost 0 bases, leaving 6 bases of the junction unmatched. The CDR3 contains 12 residues. CDR1 and CDR2 from the germline V gene are DFQATT and SNEGSKA (reference sequence).

In this sample, this clonotype turned up once. This rearrangement joins TRBV28 to TRBJ1-2, with D possibly TRBD1 on 5 matching bases. In germline, CDR1 is MDHEN, CDR2 SYDVKM. With 4 bases removed from V and 6 bases from J, the gap between germline ends came to 12 bases. This CDR3 has 13 amino acids. Written as DNA, the CDR3 is TGTGCCAGCAGTTCTCGAGGGGTCAATGGCTACACCTTC. Protein sequence: CASSSRGVNGYTF.

The V gene is TRBV5-1, the J gene TRBJ2-7; D gene ambiguous. Trimming pared 6 bases from V and 0 bases from J, leaving 10 bases between. The length of the CDR3 is 13 residues. Germline lookup yields CDR1 SGHRS and CDR2 YFSETQ. The CDR3 region is CASKFQGSYEQYF. CDR3 DNA: TGCGCCAGCAAGTTCCAAGGCTCCTACGAGCAGTACTTC.

The rearrangement joins TRBV7-8 to TRBJ2-5; no firm D call. V lost 1 base and J lost 5, with 11 bases in between. This CDR3 is 14 amino acids long. Germline V lookup: CDR1 SGHVS, CDR2 FQNEAQ. The CDR3 region is CASSLEGAGETQYF. The CDR3 nucleotides are TGTGCCAGCAGCTTAGAAGGAGCCGGGGAGACCCAGTACTTC.

CDR3: CSAKTEYNEQFF. CDR3 DNA: TGCAGTGCTAAGACAGAGTACAATGAGCAGTTCTTC. The chain has TRBV20-1 and TRBJ2-1, with D possibly being TRBD1 (5 bases). The CDR3 has 12 residues. Trimming left V 4 bases short and J 4 bases short, with 8 bases between. Germline CDR1 reads DFQATT; CDR2 reads SNEGSKA (reference sequence).

This clonotype was detected once. The V call is TRBV6-2 or TRBV6-3, the J call TRBJ2-5, with a possible D match to TRBD1 (5 bases). Germline V CDR1 and CDR2: MNHEY, SVGEGT. Trimming removed 8 bases at V and 13 bases at J, with 14 bases between. There are 10 residues in the CDR3. DNA of the CDR3: TGTGCCAGCCTTGGGGCCGTTCGGTACTTC. This sequence encodes CASLGAVRYF.

This chain uses TRBV20-1 with TRBJ1-1, with D unclear. The V gene lost 0 bases and the J gene lost 1 base, with 9 bases spanning the gap. This CDR3 is 14 amino acids long. Germline V lookup: CDR1 DFQATT, CDR2 SNEGSKA (reference sequence). This CDR3 is CSAREGSSNTEAFF. As DNA, the CDR3 is TGCAGTGCTAGAGAAGGTTCATCGAACACTGAAGCTTTCTTT.

This clonotype was counted once. V gene TRBV4-2 combines with J gene TRBJ2-1; D is possibly TRBD1 (6 bases). Germline lookup yields CDR1 LGHNA and CDR2 YNFKEQ. The V end was cut by 2 bases, the J end by 3 bases, with 14 bases between. This CDR3 comprises 16 residues. The CDR3 nucleotides read TGTGCCAGCAGCCAAAAGCCGGGACACTTCTACAATGAGCAGTTCTTC. This gives the protein CASSQKPGHFYNEQFF.

This clonotype appeared once. The rearrangement uses TRBV7-9 and TRBJ2-5, with D tentatively TRBD1 (5 bases). Trimming left V 4 bases short and J 5 bases short, with 11 bases between. Looked up from germline, CDR1 is SEHNR and CDR2 is FQNEAQ (reference sequence). This CDR3 has 13 residues. The CDR3 region is CASSSQGFETQYF. The CDR3 DNA reads TGTGCCAGCAGCTCGCAGGGTTTCGAGACCCAGTACTTC.

The chain employs TRBV3-1 and TRBJ2-5; no firm D call. V dropped 1 base and J dropped 0 bases, with 12 bases sitting between them. The CDR3 runs 16 residues. CDR1 LGHDT and CDR2 YNNKEL come from the germline V gene (reference sequence). The CDR3 nucleotides are TGTGCCAGCAGCCAAGCCGAAGGGTTGTACCAAGAGACCCAGTACTTC. Its protein product is CASSQAEGLYQETQYF.

This rearrangement joins TRBV20-1 to TRBJ1-1; a possible D gene is TRBD1 (5 bases). Trimming stripped 1 base from V and 1 base from J, with 7 bases between. This CDR3 has 13 amino acids. From germline, CDR1 is DFQATT and CDR2 SNEGSKA (reference sequence). The CDR3 coding sequence is TGCAGTGCTAGAGGGACATCGAACACTGAAGCTTTCTTT. This gives the protein CSARGTSNTEAFF.

V is TRBV5-1 and J is TRBJ2-1, with 11 bases aligning to TRBD1. The V gene's germline CDR1 is SGHRS and CDR2 YFSETQ. This CDR3 spans 14 amino acids. Unmatched junction bases numbered 5, after V lost 4 bases and J lost 8 bases. The CDR3 region is CASSKGQGADEQFF. CDR3 bases: TGCGCCAGCAGCAAAGGACAGGGGGCGGATGAGCAGTTCTTC.

The genes are TRBV20-1 and TRBJ1-2; D not certain. Germline V gene lookup returns CDR1 DFQATT and CDR2 SNEGSKA (reference sequence). Deletions cut 6 bases from V and 0 bases from J, with 17 bases between. This CDR3 has 15 residues. CDR3 DNA: TGCAGTGCCCCTAGGGCAGCTACGTCTAACTATGGCTACACCTTC. Encoded protein: CSAPRAATSNYGYTF.

The chain links TRBV7-3 to TRBJ2-3; D call uncertain. The V end lost 5 bases, the J end lost 6 bases, and 12 bases lay between the germline ends. CDR3 length: 13 amino acids. CDR1 SGHTA and CDR2 FQGTGA come from the germline V gene. CDR3: CASSPTVKDTQYF. CDR3 bases: TGTGCCAGCAGCCCAACAGTCAAGGATACGCAGTATTTT.

The genes are TRBV18 and TRBJ1-5; D is unresolved. The CDR3 extends over 13 amino acids. CDR1 and CDR2 from the germline V gene are KGHSH and LQKENI. The V end lost 3 bases, the J end lost 4 bases, and 7 bases lay between the germline ends. CDR3 residues: CASSPDGNQPQHF. CDR3 bases: TGTGCCAGCTCACCGGACGGGAATCAGCCCCAGCATTTT.

The gene calls are TRBV29-1 and TRBJ2-5; D is unresolved. The CDR3 contains 11 residues. The germline V gene has CDR1 SQVTM and CDR2 ANQGSEA. V was pared by 4 bases and J by 0 bases, with 3 bases between. The CDR3 sequence is CSVGDQETQYF. The CDR3 nucleotides are TGCAGCGTTGGGGACCAAGAGACCCAGTACTTC. The full variable domain, completed using reference TRBV29-1 and TRBJ2-5, is SAVISQKPSRDICQRGTSLTIQCQVDSQVTMMFWYRQQPGQSLTLIATANQGSEATYESGFVIDKFPISRPNLTFSTLTVSNMSPEDSSIYLCSVGDQETQYFGPGTRLLVL.

This clonotype appeared a single time. The chain recombines TRBV29-1 with TRBJ2-6; 7 bases match TRBD1. V dropped 5 bases and J dropped 3; count of bases not matched to a gene: 13. Germline CDR1 SQVTM, CDR2 ANQGSEA. The CDR3 runs 17 residues. Written as DNA, the CDR3 is TGCAGCGTTCGGGACGGGAAGGGGGCGCTTGGGGCCAACGTCCTGACTTTC. Amino acids: CSVRDGKGALGANVLTF. The complete variable domain, with remaining parts taken from reference TRBV29-1 and TRBJ2-6, reads SAVISQKPSRDICQRGTSLTIQCQVDSQVTMMFWYRQQPGQSLTLIATANQGSEATYESGFVIDKFPISRPNLTFSTLTVSNMSPEDSSIYLCSVRDGKGALGANVLTFGAGSRLTVL.

This rearrangement joins TRBV12-3 or TRBV12-4 to TRBJ2-2; 12 bases line up with TRBD2. J was trimmed by 5 bases and V by 6 bases; bases with no gene match: 4. There are 15 residues in the CDR3. CDR3 DNA sequence: TGTGCCAGCAGCCGAGGACTAGCGGGGACCGGGGAGCTGTTTTTT. This encodes CASSRGLAGTGELFF.

This chain links TRBV20-1 with TRBJ2-5; 9 bases are shared with TRBD1. The CDR3 has 14 amino acids. J was trimmed by 5 bases and V by 4 bases; bases with no gene match: 8. The germline gives CDR1 DFQATT, CDR2 SNEGSKA (reference sequence). This CDR3 reads CSAKAGTGSETQYF. The DNA for the CDR3 is TGCAGTGCTAAGGCCGGGACAGGGTCGGAGACCCAGTACTTC.